A single sample is the source of the 15 T cell receptor beta chains below, sequenced in a study of blood T cell repertoires in COVID-19. Sequencing was performed with immunoSEQ multiplex PCR; in TCRdb, only in-frame clones are kept and a portion is missing. The sample shows about 39,000 clones, almost 85% of them seen only once. Sequenced sample: peripheral blood. These receptors all come from a human donor in a cohort sampled during active COVID-19.

The rearrangement links TRBV3-1 (or the pseudogene TRBV3-2) to TRBJ2-2; 7 bases line up with TRBD1. The germline V gene has CDR1 LGHDT and CDR2 YNNKEL (reference sequence). The ends lost 3 bases at V and 0 bases at J; junction bases unmatched: 4. This CDR3 comprises 16 residues. The CDR3 sequence: CASSQGTGANTGELFF. The CDR3 DNA sequence: TGTGCCAGCAGCCAGGGTACAGGGGCGAACACCGGGGAGCTGTTTTTT.

This CDR3 reads CASRVKRGTGGVWSYEQYF. CDR3 DNA sequence: TGTGCCAGCAGAGTAAAACGGGGGACAGGGGGCGTGTGGTCCTACGAGCAGTACTTC. The chain has TRBV27 and TRBJ2-7; 12 bases line up with TRBD1. This CDR3 region has 19 residues. Germline trimming cut 6 bases from V and 1 base from J; bases unmatched to any gene: 16. The germline V gene encodes CDR1 MNHEY and CDR2 SMNVEV (reference sequence).

This chain joins TRBV11-2 and TRBJ2-7; D possibly corresponds to TRBD2 (6 bases). Germline lookup yields CDR1 SGHAT and CDR2 FQNNGV. CDR3 length: 16 residues. Trimming removed 5 bases from V and 0 bases from J, with 17 bases in between. This CDR3 is CASSPAPGRSSYEQYF. The CDR3 DNA is TGTGCCAGCAGCCCAGCCCCAGGGAGGAGCTCCTACGAGCAGTACTTC.

V and J are TRBV19 and TRBJ2-2; 7 bases are a match to TRBD2. Germline-derived CDR1 and CDR2 are LNHDA and SQIVND (reference sequence). V shed 7 bases and J 7 bases; nucleotides not matched to a gene: 9. This CDR3 is 14 amino acids long. CDR3 sequence: CASTRSGTGGELFF. The CDR3 region has the DNA TGTGCCAGTACGCGGAGCGGGACGGGCGGGGAGCTGTTTTTT.

This clone has just a few counts. The chain carries TRBV7-6 and TRBJ2-7; TRBD2 matches 10 bases. The germline CDR1 and CDR2 sequences are SGHVS and FNYEAQ. The junction had 12 bases not matched to a gene; V was cut back by 1 base and J by 6 bases. The CDR3 sequence is 17 residues long. The chain's CDR3 is CASSLVQLLAGSGEQYF. The CDR3 DNA follows: TGTGCCAGCAGCTTAGTCCAGTTACTAGCGGGATCGGGCGAGCAGTACTTC.

In this sample, this clone turned up a few times. The CDR3 spells CASSDGDGYTF. In DNA, the CDR3 is TGTGCCAGCAGTGACGGGGATGGCTACACCTTC. The rearrangement links TRBV3-1 (or the pseudogene TRBV3-2) to TRBJ1-2; D is unclear. The CDR3 loop spans 11 amino acids. The V and J ends lost 6 bases and 6 bases respectively, with 8 bases between them. CDR1 is LGHDT and CDR2 is YNNKEL in the germline V gene (reference sequence).

This clone was counted between two and nine times. The chain couples TRBV5-6 to TRBJ1-1, with a tentative D call TRBD1 (5 bases). This CDR3 spans 16 amino acids. Germline V lookup: CDR1 SGHDT, CDR2 YYEEEE. V was clipped by 4 bases and J by 5 bases, with 21 bases between them. Here the CDR3 reads CASSRVGRGSGTEAFF. In DNA form, the CDR3 reads TGTGCCAGCAGCAGGGTGGGGCGGGGGAGCGGGACTGAAGCTTTCTTT.

The genes are TRBV5-6 and TRBJ1-5, with TRBD1 matching 9 bases. The germline CDR1 and CDR2 sequences are SGHDT and YYEEEE. CDR3 length: 14 residues. The V and J ends lost 2 bases and 7 bases, in that order; junction bases with no gene match: 4. The CDR3: CASSFRTGGQPQHF. CDR3 coding DNA: TGTGCCAGCAGCTTTAGAACAGGGGGCCAGCCCCAGCATTTT.

This chain links TRBV3-1 (or the pseudogene TRBV3-2) with TRBJ1-5; 7 bases are shared with TRBD1. The length of the CDR3 is 15 residues. Germline CDR1 and CDR2: LGHDT and YNNKEL (reference sequence). V lost 4 bases to trimming and J lost 0 bases; unmatched junction nucleotides: 3. CDR3 nucleotides: TGTGCCAGCAGCCCCGGACAGGTTAGCAATCAGCCCCAGCATTTT. It specifies CASSPGQVSNQPQHF.

This sequence joins TRBV30 and TRBJ2-3, with D possibly being TRBD1 (5 bases). CDR1 GTSNPN and CDR2 SVGIG come from the germline V gene (reference sequence). V was trimmed by 0 bases and J by 6 bases, leaving 13 bases between them. This CDR3 comprises 14 residues. Here the CDR3 reads CAWSVPGFMDTQYF. CDR3 coding DNA: TGTGCCTGGAGTGTACCAGGGTTCATGGATACGCAGTATTTT.

This chain links TRBV18 with TRBJ2-3, with a weak D call TRBD2 (6 bases). Germline-derived CDR1 and CDR2 are KGHSH and LQKENI. The CDR3 loop spans 15 amino acids. The V end lost 3 bases, the J end lost 0 bases, and 10 bases lay between the germline ends. The CDR3, as DNA: TGTGCCAGCTCACCGATGGGACTGAGCACAGATACGCAGTATTTT. Translation gives CASSPMGLSTDTQYF.

This clone was seen just once. The DNA for the CDR3 is TGTGCCAGCAGTTTCGACAGGGATACTGAAGCTTTCTTT. Translation: CASSFDRDTEAFF. The chain uses TRBV12-3 or TRBV12-4 and TRBJ1-1; 7 bases map to TRBD1. This CDR3 region has 13 residues. Losses at the gene ends were 3 bases for V and 5 bases for J; bases not matched to a gene: 3.

The V and J genes are TRBV30 and TRBJ1-5, with TRBD1 as a possible D gene (6 bases). CDR1 and CDR2 from the germline V gene are GTSNPN and SVGIG (reference sequence). V gave up 3 bases and J gave up 3 bases, with 12 bases separating them. The CDR3 runs to 14 residues. In nucleotides, the CDR3 is TGTGCCTGGAGAACACAGGGTAACAATCAGCCCCAGCATTTT. It specifies CAWRTQGNNQPQHF. The entire variable domain, with the rest obtained from reference TRBV30 and TRBJ1-5, is as follows: SQTIHQWPATLVQPVGSPLSLECTVEGTSNPNLYWYRQAAGRGLQLLFYSVGIGQISSEVPQNLSASRPQDRQFILSSKKLLLSDSGFYLCAWRTQGNNQPQHFGDGTRLSIL.

This clone was detected only once. The chain links TRBV5-6 to TRBJ1-2; D is perhaps TRBD1 (6 bases). V was shortened by 4 bases and J by 4 bases, with 14 bases between the two germline ends. The CDR3 has 14 amino acids. In germline, CDR1 is SGHDT, CDR2 YYEEEE. The CDR3 spells CASSQGTQIYGYTF. DNA for the CDR3: TGTGCCAGCAGCCAAGGGACACAAATCTATGGCTACACCTTC.

The rearrangement joins TRBV2 to TRBJ2-3; unclear D gene. The ends were cut back, 2 bases at V and 0 bases at J, with 12 bases in the middle. Germline-derived CDR1 and CDR2 are SNHLY and FYNNEI. This CDR3 has 16 residues. CDR3 nucleotides: TGTGCCAGCAGTGAACTTGCGGTTGCTAGCACAGATACGCAGTATTTT. It yields the protein CASSELAVASTDTQYF.